The entry that follows covers one TCR beta chain sequence. A read error may account for a junction end that differs from germline. This record belongs to a study of regulatory T cells in long-lasting Graves disease. According to the study, TCR beta libraries were built with iRepertoire HTBI primers and CDR3-region Arm-PCR. TCRdb called the multiplex PCR reads again in MiXCR, with one record for every CDR3 protein. The sample holds around 470,000 distinct CDR3 sequences; roughly 15% are singletons and the top ten take roughly a sixth. Time point meaning: newly diagnosed GD, antithyroid drugs for less than 3 months. PBMCs provided the RNA from which the TCR library was made. This same sample was also part of a study on T cells in Graves' hyperthyroidism and ophthalmopathy.

The TCR sequence derives from a woman in her fifties or sixties with Graves disease. The specimen comprised peripheral blood mononuclear cells (PBMCs), sampled at new diagnosis, from a patient treated with antithyroid drugs.

CDR3 DNA sequence: TGTGCCAGCAGCGTAGGTACTAGCGGCGGCGTTGAGCGGTTCTTC. Encoded protein: CASSVGTSGGVERFF. The chain combines TRBV9 with TRBJ2-1, with 8 bases lining up with TRBD2. CDR3 length: 15 residues. The germline V gene has CDR1 SGDLS and CDR2 YYNGEE.